This TCR beta chain stems from a study of blood T cell repertoires in COVID-19. The length of the CDR3 is 14 residues. The germline V gene encodes CDR1 MNHEY and CDR2 SVGAGI. With 2 bases clipped from V and 2 bases from J, the junction kept 0 bases outside the gene matches. Only in-frame clones appear in the TCRdb table, and some are missing; sequencing was by immunoSEQ multiplex PCR. Of about 220,000 clones detected, 82% appear once; the ten largest clones hold 3% to 4%. Enrollees, about 18 to 90 years old, lived in 24 US areas. The clonotype comes from a woman aged 60 to 75 who had recovered from COVID-19. Sequenced input: PBMCs or T cells enriched from blood (not recorded which). The rearrangement links TRBV6-5 to TRBJ2-7, with TRBD1 matching over 10 bases. This CDR3 is CASSYGTGAYEQYF. CDR3 in DNA: TGTGCCAGCAGTTACGGGACAGGGGCCTACGAGCAGTACTTC.